This T cell receptor beta chain was found in a study of shared T cell receptors in the human thymus. In its sample, this clone was seen once. The assay was immunoSEQ multiplex PCR, and TCRdb's table has in-frame clones only and misses some. The data show approximately 580,000 clones, about 84% seen once. These data were also filed under a second study, of human thymus T cells. That source reports: It was from resections taken during corrective heart surgery that the thymus tissue came. Repertoires from thymus and blood appeared to show biased V and J gene usage.

Sequenced input: thymocytes. This receptor was identified in a boy in the first two years of life with a congenital heart defect.

The CDR3 DNA follows: TGTGCCAGCAGCACCCACACTAGTCGGCGGGGGACCCAGCAGTTCTTC. Translating it yields CASSTHTSRRGTQQFF. The chain carries TRBV9 and TRBJ2-1; TRBD2 agrees at 7 bases. The CDR3 is 16 residues long. The trim removed 4 bases at V and 11 bases at J, leaving 18 bases unmatched. Germline V gives CDR1 SGDLS, CDR2 YYNGEE.